This T cell receptor (beta chain) is drawn from a study of blood T cell repertoires in COVID-19. J was trimmed by 5 bases and V by 7 bases; bases with no gene match: 7. The CDR3 has 14 amino acids. CDR1 MNHNS and CDR2 SASEGT come from the germline V gene. Profiling relied on immunoSEQ multiplex PCR, and the TCRdb table lists in-frame clones only, not all of them. The sample lists about 150,000 clones, approximately 86% occurring once. Sequencing was carried out using peripheral blood. The TCR sequence derives from a woman aged 60-75 years with active or convalescent COVID-19. The V call is TRBV6-1, the J call TRBJ1-1, with TRBD1 identical over 10 bases. The CDR3 coding sequence is TGTGCCAGCACCTACGGGACAGGGGAAACTGAAGCTTTCTTT. This encodes CASTYGTGETEAFF.